The clone carrying this T cell receptor (beta chain) was seen a few times. Its antigen is as yet unknown. Germline V gene lookup returns CDR1 DFQATT and CDR2 SNEGSKA (reference sequence). The ends were cut back, 6 bases at V and 0 bases at J, with 18 bases in the middle. The CDR3 is 16 residues long. It was with unique molecular identifiers that the TCRbeta library was prepared. TCRdb re-called the PCR reads through MiXCR, storing one row per CDR3 protein. The data hold 500,000 to 650,000 distinct CDR3 sequences, with 10% to 15% observed a single time. This entry is derived from a study of T-cell reconstitution after alpha-beta-depleted transplantation in children. Study-wide findings and caveats: Expanded clones from the graft, numbering several hundred, reportedly supplied alpha-beta T cells about two months after transplant.

The TCR sequence derives from a male patient younger than 18 who had a stem cell transplant for acute myeloid leukemia, so the T cells may come from the graft donor. The chain employs TRBV20-1 and TRBJ2-1; no firm D call. Sequencing used PBMCs, mostly from graft donor cells, obtained 360 days after TCRalphabeta/CD19-depleted stem cell transplant. The CDR3 bases are TGCAGTGCCGACTCAAGCGCTGCTCTCTCCTACAATGAGCAGTTCTTC. This gives the protein CSADSSAALSYNEQFF.